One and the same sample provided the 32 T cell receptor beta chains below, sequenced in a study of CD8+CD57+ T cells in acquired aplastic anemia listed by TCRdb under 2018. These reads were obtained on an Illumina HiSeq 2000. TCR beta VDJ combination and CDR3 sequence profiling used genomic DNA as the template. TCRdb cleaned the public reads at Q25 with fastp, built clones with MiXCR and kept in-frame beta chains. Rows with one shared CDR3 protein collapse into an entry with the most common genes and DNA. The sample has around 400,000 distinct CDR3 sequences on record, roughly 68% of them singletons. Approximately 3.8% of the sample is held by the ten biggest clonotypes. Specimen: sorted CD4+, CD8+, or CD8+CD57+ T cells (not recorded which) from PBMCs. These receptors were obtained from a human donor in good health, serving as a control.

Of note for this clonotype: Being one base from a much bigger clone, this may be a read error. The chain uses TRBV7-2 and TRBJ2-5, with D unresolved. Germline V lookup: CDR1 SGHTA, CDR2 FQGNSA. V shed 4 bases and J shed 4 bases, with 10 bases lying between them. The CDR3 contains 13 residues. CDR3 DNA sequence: TGTGCCAGCAGCTCCTTGATACGAGAGACCCAGTACTTC. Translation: CASSSLIRETQYF.

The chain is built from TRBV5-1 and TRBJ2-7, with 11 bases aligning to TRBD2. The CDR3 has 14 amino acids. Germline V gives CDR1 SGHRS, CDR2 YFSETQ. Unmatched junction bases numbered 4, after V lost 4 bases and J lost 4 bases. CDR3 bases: TGCGCCAGCAGCCCCGGGACTAGCGGTTACGAGCAGTACTTC. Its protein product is CASSPGTSGYEQYF.

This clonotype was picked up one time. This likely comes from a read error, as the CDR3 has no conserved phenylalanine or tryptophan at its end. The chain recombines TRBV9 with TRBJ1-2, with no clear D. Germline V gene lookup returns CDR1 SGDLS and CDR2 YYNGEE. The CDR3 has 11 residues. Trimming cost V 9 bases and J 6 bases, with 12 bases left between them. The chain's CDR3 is CANGDNNGYTH. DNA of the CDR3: TGTGCCAACGGGGATAATAATGGCTACACCCAC.

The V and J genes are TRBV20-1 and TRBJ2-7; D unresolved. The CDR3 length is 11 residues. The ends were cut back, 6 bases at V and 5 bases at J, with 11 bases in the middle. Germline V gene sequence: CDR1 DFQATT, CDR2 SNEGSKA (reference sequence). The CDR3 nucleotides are TGCAGTGCCCACGCTCGTAACGAGCAGTACTTC. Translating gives CSAHARNEQYF.

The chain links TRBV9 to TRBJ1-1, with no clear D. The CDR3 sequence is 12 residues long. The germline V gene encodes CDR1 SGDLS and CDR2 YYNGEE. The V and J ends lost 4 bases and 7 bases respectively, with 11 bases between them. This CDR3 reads CASSPTQFEAFF. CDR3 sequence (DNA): TGTGCCAGCAGCCCCACCCAGTTTGAAGCTTTCTTT.

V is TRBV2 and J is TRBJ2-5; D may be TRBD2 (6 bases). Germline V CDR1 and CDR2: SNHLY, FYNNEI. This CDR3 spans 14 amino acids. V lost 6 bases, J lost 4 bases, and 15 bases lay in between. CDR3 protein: CASSLGGASETQYF. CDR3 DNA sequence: TGTGCCAGCAGCCTCGGAGGGGCCTCAGAGACCCAGTACTTC.

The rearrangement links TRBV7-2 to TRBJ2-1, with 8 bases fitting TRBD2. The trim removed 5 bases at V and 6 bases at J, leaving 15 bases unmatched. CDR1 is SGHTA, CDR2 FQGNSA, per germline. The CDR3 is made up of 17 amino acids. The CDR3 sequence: CASSPRGGRGASNEQFF. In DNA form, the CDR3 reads TGTGCCAGCAGCCCAAGGGGGGGGCGGGGGGCGAGCAATGAGCAGTTCTTC. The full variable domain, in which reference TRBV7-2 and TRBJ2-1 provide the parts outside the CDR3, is GAGVSQSPSNKVTEKGKDVELRCDPISGHTALYWYRQSLGQGLEFLIYFQGNSAPDKSGLPSDRFSAERTGGSVSTLTIQRTQQEDSAVYLCASSPRGGRGASNEQFFGPGTRLTVL.

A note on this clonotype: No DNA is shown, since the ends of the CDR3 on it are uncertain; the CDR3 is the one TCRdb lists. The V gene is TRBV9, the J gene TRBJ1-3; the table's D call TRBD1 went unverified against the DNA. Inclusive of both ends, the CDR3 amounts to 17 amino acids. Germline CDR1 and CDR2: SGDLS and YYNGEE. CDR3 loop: CASSVDSILAQAHTIYF.

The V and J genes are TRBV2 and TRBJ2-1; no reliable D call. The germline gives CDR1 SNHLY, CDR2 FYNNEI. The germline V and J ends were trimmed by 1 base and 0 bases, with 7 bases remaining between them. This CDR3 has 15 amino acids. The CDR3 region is CASSEDRSSYNEQFF. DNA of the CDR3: TGTGCCAGCAGTGAAGACAGAAGCTCCTACAATGAGCAGTTCTTC.

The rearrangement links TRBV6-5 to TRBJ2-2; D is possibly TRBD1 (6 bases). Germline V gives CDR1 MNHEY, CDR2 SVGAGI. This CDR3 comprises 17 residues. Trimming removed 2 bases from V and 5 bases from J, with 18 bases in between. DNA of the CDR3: TGTGCCAGCAGTTACGTCAGGGGCGAAATTAAGACCGGGGAGCTGTTTTTT. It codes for CASSYVRGEIKTGELFF.

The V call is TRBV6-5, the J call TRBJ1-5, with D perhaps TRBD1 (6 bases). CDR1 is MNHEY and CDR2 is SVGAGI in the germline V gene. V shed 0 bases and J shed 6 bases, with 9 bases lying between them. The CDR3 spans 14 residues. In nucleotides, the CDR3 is TGTGCCAGCAGTTACTCGGGGGCCCGTCAGCCCCAGCATTTT. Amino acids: CASSYSGARQPQHF.

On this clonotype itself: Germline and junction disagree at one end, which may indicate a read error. The CDR3 reads CASSLDETRHNAQFF. CDR3 sequence (DNA): TGTGCCAGCAGCTTAGACGAAACCCGACACAATGCGCAGTTCTTC. V and J are TRBV7-2 and TRBJ2-1; D is undetermined. This CDR3 contains 15 residues. The germline V gene has CDR1 SGHTA and CDR2 FQGNSA.

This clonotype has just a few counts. The CDR3 sequence: CAWSGGGGYTF. The CDR3 DNA sequence: TGTGCCTGGAGTGGGGGGGGGGGCTACACCTTC. This chain connects TRBV30 to TRBJ1-2; TRBD1 might be the D (5 bases). The ends were cut back, 1 base at V and 8 bases at J, with 8 bases in the middle. Germline CDR1 and CDR2: GTSNPN and SVGIG (reference sequence). This CDR3 has 11 residues.

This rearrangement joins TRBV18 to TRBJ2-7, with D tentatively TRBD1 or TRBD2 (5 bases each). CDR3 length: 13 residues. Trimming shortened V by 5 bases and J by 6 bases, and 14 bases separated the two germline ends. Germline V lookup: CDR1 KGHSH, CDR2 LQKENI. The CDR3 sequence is CASSGTGTSEQYF. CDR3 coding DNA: TGTGCCAGCTCAGGGACCGGGACCAGCGAGCAGTACTTC. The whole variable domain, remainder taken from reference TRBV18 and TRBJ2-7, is NAGVMQNPRHLVRRRGQEARLRCSPMKGHSHVYWYRQLPEEGLKFMVYLQKENIIDESGMPKERFSAEFPKEGPSILRIQQVVRGDSAAYFCASSGTGTSEQYFGPGTRLTVT.

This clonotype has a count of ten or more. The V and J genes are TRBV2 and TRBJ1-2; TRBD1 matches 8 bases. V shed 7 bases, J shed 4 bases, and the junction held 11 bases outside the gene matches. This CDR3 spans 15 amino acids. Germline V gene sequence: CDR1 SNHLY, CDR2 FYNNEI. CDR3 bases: TGTGCCAGCAAGAAGGACAGGGAATATACCTATGGCTACACCTTC. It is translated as CASKKDREYTYGYTF.

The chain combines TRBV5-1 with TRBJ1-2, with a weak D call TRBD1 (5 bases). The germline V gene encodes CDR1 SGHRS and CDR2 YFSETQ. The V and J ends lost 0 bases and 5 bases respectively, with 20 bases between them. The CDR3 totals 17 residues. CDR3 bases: TGCGCCAGCAGCTTGGGTGGGGGGACCACGATGGTGTATGGCTACACCTTC. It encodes CASSLGGGTTMVYGYTF.

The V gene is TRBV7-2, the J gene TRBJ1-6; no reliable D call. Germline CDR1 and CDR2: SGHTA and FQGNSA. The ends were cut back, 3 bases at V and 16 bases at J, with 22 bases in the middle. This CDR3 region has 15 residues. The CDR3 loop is CASSLGVDYNSPLHF. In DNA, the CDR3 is TGTGCCAGCAGCTTGGGAGTTGACTATAATTCCCCGCTCCACTTT.

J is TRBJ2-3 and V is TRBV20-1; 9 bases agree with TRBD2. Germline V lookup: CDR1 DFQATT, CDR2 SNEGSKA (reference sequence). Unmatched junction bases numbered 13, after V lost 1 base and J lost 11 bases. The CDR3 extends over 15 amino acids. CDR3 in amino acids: CSARALAGNYNEQYF. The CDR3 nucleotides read TGCAGTGCTAGAGCCCTAGCGGGGAACTACAATGAGCAGTATTTT.

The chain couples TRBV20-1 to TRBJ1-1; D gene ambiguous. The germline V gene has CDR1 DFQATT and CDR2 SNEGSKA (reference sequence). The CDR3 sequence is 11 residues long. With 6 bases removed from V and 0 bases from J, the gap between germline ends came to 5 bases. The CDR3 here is CSAEVNTEAFF. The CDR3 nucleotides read TGCAGTGCCGAAGTGAACACTGAAGCTTTCTTT.

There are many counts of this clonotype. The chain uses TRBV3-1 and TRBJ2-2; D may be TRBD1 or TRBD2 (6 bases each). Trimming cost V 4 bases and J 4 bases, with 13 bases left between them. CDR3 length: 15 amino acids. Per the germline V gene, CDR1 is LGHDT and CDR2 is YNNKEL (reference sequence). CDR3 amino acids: CASSLWGASTGELFF. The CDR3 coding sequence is TGTGCCAGCAGCCTTTGGGGGGCAAGCACCGGGGAGCTGTTTTTT.

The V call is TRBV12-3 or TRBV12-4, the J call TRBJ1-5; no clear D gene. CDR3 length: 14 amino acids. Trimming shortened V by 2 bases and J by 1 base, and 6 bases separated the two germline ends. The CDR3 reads CASSLMGSNQPQHF. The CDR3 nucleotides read TGTGCCAGCAGTTTAATGGGCAGCAATCAGCCCCAGCATTTT.

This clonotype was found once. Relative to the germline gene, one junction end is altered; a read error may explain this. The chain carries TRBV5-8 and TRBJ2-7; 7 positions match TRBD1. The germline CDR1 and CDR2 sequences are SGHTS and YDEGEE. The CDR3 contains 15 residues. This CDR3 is CASSGVTGSAYEQYF. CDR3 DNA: TGCGCCAGCAGTGGGGTGACAGGGTCGGCCTACGAGCAGTACTTC.

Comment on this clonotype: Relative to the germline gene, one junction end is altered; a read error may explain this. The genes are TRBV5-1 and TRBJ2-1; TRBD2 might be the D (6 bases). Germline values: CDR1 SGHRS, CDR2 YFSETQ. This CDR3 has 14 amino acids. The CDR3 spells CASSLVRGSNEQFF. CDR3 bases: TGTGCCAGCAGCTTAGTACGGGGGAGCAATGAGCAGTTCTTC.

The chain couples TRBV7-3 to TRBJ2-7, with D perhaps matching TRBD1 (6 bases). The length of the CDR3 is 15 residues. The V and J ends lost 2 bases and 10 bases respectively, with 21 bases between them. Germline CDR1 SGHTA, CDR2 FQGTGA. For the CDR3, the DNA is TGTGCCAGCAGCTTACACGGGACAAGGAAAAACAAACAGTACTTC. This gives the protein CASSLHGTRKNKQYF.

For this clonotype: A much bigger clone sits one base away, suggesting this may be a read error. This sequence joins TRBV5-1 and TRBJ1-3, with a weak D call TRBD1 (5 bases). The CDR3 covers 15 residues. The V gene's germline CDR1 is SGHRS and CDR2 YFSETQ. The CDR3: CASARSGGDGNTIDF. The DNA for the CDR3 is TGCGCCAGCGCCCGCTCCGGGGGGGATGGAAACACCATAGATTTT.

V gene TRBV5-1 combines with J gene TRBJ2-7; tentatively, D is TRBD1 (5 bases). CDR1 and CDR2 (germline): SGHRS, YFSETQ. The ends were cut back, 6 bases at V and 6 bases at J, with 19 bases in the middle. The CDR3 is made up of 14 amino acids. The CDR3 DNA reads TGCGCCAGCAACCAAGGCAGGGTTTGGAGCGAGCAGTACTTC. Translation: CASNQGRVWSEQYF.

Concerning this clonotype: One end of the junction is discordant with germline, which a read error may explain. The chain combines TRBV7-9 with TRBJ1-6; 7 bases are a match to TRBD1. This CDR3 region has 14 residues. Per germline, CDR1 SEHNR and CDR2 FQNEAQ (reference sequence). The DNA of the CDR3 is TGTGCCAGCAGCTTAGCGGCAGGGGGGACAGATCCGCAGTTT. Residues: CASSLAAGGTDPQF.

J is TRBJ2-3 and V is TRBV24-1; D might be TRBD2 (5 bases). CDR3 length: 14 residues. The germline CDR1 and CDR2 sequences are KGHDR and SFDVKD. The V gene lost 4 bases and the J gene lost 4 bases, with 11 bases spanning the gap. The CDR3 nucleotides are TGTGCCACCAGTGAAATGGGTAGCGCAGATACGCAGTATTTT. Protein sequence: CATSEMGSADTQYF.

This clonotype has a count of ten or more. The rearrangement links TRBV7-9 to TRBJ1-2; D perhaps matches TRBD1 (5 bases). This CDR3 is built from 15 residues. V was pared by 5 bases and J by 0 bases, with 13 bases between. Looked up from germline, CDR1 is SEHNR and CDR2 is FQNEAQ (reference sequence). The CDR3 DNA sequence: TGTGCCAGCAGCCCAAAGACAGTGACTAACTATGGCTACACCTTC. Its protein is CASSPKTVTNYGYTF.

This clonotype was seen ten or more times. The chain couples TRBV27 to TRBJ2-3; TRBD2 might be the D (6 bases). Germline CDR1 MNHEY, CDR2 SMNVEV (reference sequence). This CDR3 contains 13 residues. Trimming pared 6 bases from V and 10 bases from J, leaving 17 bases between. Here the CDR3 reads CASREGGRESQYF. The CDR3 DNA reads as TGTGCCAGCAGGGAGGGAGGACGGGAATCGCAGTATTTT.

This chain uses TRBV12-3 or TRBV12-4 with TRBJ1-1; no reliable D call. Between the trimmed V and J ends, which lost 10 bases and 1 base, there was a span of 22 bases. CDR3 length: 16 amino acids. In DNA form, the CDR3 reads TGTGCCAAGAGCGGAGTACCTAGAGTTGGGAACACTGAAGCTTTCTTT. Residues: CAKSGVPRVGNTEAFF.

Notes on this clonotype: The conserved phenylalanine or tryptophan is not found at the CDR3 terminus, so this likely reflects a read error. The CDR3, as DNA: TGCGCCAGCAGAGAGCGGGGAACGCAAGAGTCCCAGTACTGC. Translated, it gives CASRERGTQESQYC. The chain combines TRBV10-2 with TRBJ2-5, with 7 nucleotides matching TRBD2. Looked up from germline, CDR1 is WSHSY and CDR2 is SAAADI. The CDR3 consists of 14 residues.